The rows below give T cell receptor beta chains drawn from one sample of a study of molecular identifiers for immune sequencing clone quantification. A single record per CDR3 protein comes from TCRdb applying MiXCR to the PCR reads. The sample consists of hundreds of thousands of distinct CDR3 sequences, less than 30% of them appearing once. The source material was naive CD8+ T cells from blood, with Jurkat cell RNA spiked in. These receptors originate from a human donor in good health. Some libraries in this study had Jurkat cell RNA spiked in. Each CDR3 is given with its conserved first and last residue. The D gene is left open where the match is weak. Clone size is shown for a subset of rows, as once, few, many or a class of expanded clone.

>TRBV30|16|many|TRBJ1-1|TRBD1
TGTGCCTGGACCTTGCCGGGACAGGGATTTCGAACTGAAGCTTTCTTT
CAWTLPGQGFRTEAFF
>TRBV19|17|-|TRBJ2-2|TRBD2
TGTGCCACCAGTCCCATATCTAGCGGACCCAACACCGGGGAGCTGTTTTTT
CATSPISSGPNTGELFF
>TRBV19|14|-|TRBJ1-5|TRBD1
TGTGCCAGTAAGGGGACAGGGGTGATTCAGCCCCAGCATTTT
CASKGTGVIQPQHF
>TRBV4-3|16|many|TRBJ2-1|TRBD1
TGCGCCAGCAGCCAATCACAGGGGTTTGGGCACAATGAGCAGTTCTTC
CASSQSQGFGHNEQFF
>TRBV30|15|many|TRBJ1-5|-
TGTGCCTGGAGTGCAACAACATTTAGCAATCAGCCCCAGCATTTT
CAWSATTFSNQPQHF
>TRBV19|15|many|TRBJ1-1|TRBD1
TGTGCCAGTAGTATAGCGACAGGGTCGAACACTGAAGCTTTCTTT
CASSIATGSNTEAFF
>TRBV12-3/TRBV12-4|17|many|TRBJ2-3|-
TGTGCCAGCAGTGGAGGGCCGGCGGGTTATAGCACAGATACGCAGTATTTT
CASSGGPAGYSTDTQYF
>TRBV9|16|many|TRBJ2-3|-
TGTGCCAGCAGCCCGTCGGATGGGGGGCCGGCAGATACGCAGTATTTT
CASSPSDGGPADTQYF
>TRBV28|12|-|TRBJ2-1|TRBD2
TGTGCCAGCTCCCTAGCGGGAGTCGATCTGTTCTTC
CASSLAGVDLFF
>TRBV4-2|19|few|TRBJ2-2|TRBD2
TGTGCCAGCAGCCAAGGTCGTGGTCACGCGGGAGTAGCGGGCGGGGAGCTGTTTTTT
CASSQGRGHAGVAGGELFF
>TRBV20-1|15|many|TRBJ1-5|-
TGCAGTGCTAGAGATCTCCGGGGAAGCAATCAGCCCCAGCATTTT
CSARDLRGSNQPQHF
>TRBV7-9|14|many|TRBJ1-5|-
TGTGCCAGCAGCCACGAGGGGGGCAGGCAGCCCCAGCATTTT
CASSHEGGRQPQHF
>TRBV19|14|-|TRBJ1-1|-
TGTGCCAGTAGGCAAGGACCGCCGAGTACTGAAGCTTTCTTT
CASRQGPPSTEAFF